These T cell receptor beta chains were read from a single sample in a study of Graves' ophthalmopathy and Graves' hyperthyroidism. One entry per CDR3 protein, called by TCRdb with MiXCR from the multiplex PCR reads. The data contain under 800,000 distinct CDR3 sequences, about 24% of them singletons. Sequencing was performed on peripheral blood. Every receptor here comes from a woman in her late teens or twenties with stable Graves' hyperthyroidism. Some clones in this sample may be carry-over from other donors' samples. Each CDR3 is given with its conserved first and last residue. The order of the fields is V gene, D gene, clone size, J gene, CDR3 DNA, CDR3 protein. D genes are given only for firm matches. The listing skips clone size in some rows; elsewhere it reads once, few, many or a size class.

V: TRBV11-3; D: NA; size: NA; J: TRBJ2-5; DNA: TGTGCCAGCAGCTTAGTGGCCAGTGGGGAGACCCAGTACTTC; CDR3: CASSLVASGETQYF
V: TRBV27; D: TRBD1; size: few; J: TRBJ1-5; DNA: TGTGCCAGCAGTTTTTACAGGGGGCAGGATCAGCCCCAGCATTTT; CDR3: CASSFYRGQDQPQHF
V: TRBV28; D: NA; size: many; J: TRBJ1-1; DNA: TGTGCCAGCAGTTACAGGGAGCAGACTGAAGCTTTCTTT; CDR3: CASSYREQTEAFF
V: TRBV6-1; D: NA; size: many; J: TRBJ2-7; DNA: TGTGCCAGCAGTCCCGAGGACTCCTACGAGCAGTACTTC; CDR3: CASSPEDSYEQYF
V: TRBV7-6; D: TRBD2; size: NA; J: TRBJ2-5; DNA: TGTGCCAGCAGCCTACTAGCGGGGGGGCCGGAGACCCAGTACTTC; CDR3: CASSLLAGGPETQYF
V: TRBV7-2; D: NA; size: NA; J: TRBJ2-2; DNA: TGTGCCAGCAGCCCGACGACGACCGTGACCGGGGAGCTGTTTTTT; CDR3: CASSPTTTVTGELFF
V: TRBV19; D: TRBD1; size: many; J: TRBJ1-1; DNA: TGTGCCAGTAGTATGACCGGGACAGGGGTAGGAGCTTTCTTT; CDR3: CASSMTGTGVGAFF
V: TRBV6-1; D: NA; size: many; J: TRBJ1-5; DNA: TGTGCCAGCATCCAGGCCTATAGCAATCAGCCCCAGCATTTT; CDR3: CASIQAYSNQPQHF
V: TRBV6-5; D: NA; size: NA; J: TRBJ1-2; DNA: TGTGCCAGCAGTTTGGGTCATCTGGATGGCTACACCTTC; CDR3: CASSLGHLDGYTF
V: TRBV12-3/TRBV12-4; D: NA; size: NA; J: TRBJ1-1; DNA: TGTGCCAGCAGTGCACAGACATTGTCGGACACTGAAGCTTTCTTT; CDR3: CASSAQTLSDTEAFF